The clone carrying this T cell receptor beta chain was observed a handful of times. The sample originates from a study of human T cells and chemical hapten exposure. Time point of the sample: patch test 1, 2 weeks after DPC sensitization. Treatment reported: therapeutic diphenylcyclopropenone sensitization with weekly scalp DPC. Ahead of each patch test application, blood was drawn. This CDR3 contains 15 residues. V lost 5 bases, J lost 9 bases, and 7 bases stayed unmatched. Germline values: CDR1 KGHDR, CDR2 SFDVKD. Attachment of unique molecular identifiers to individual cDNA molecules was performed in the library. A single record per CDR3 protein comes from TCRdb applying MiXCR to the RACE reads. The sample carries some 400,000 distinct CDR3 sequences, 4% to 5.5% recorded once.

The chain couples TRBV24-1 to TRBJ2-1; TRBD2 matches at 12 bases. The receptor was isolated from a woman aged 50 to 65 with alopecia areata. Some clones in this sample may be carry-over from other donors' samples. Sample: whole blood, taken in connection with sensitization to the hapten diphenylcyclopropenone (DPC). The CDR3 protein is CATSVPSGRGGEQFF. The CDR3, as DNA: TGTGCCACCAGTGTCCCTAGCGGGAGGGGTGGTGAGCAGTTCTTC.